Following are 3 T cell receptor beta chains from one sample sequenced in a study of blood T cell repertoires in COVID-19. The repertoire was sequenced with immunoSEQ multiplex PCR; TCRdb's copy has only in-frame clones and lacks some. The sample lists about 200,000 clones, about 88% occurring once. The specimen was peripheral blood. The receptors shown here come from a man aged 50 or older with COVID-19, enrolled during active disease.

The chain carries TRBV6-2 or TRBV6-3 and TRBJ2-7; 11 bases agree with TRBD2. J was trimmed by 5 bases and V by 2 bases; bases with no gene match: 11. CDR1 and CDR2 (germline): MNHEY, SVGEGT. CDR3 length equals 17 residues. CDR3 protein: CASSYRTSGGVRDEQYF. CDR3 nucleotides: TGTGCCAGCAGTTACCGAACTAGCGGGGGAGTACGGGACGAGCAGTACTTC.

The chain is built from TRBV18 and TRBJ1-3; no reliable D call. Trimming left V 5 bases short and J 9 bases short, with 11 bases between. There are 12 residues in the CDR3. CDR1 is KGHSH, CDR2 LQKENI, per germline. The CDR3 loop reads CASSVAGGTIYF. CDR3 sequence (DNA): TGTGCCAGCTCAGTTGCCGGCGGCACCATATATTTT.

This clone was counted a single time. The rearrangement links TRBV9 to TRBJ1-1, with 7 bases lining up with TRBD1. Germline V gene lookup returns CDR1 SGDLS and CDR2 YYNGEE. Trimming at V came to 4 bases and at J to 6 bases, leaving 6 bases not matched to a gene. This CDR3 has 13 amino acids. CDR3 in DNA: TGTGCCAGCAGCAGCACAGGGGCGTCTGAAGCTTTCTTT. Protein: CASSSTGASEAFF.